In its sample, the clone carrying this TCR beta chain was seen a few times. The target antigen is unknown. The data were obtained in a study of molecular identifiers for immune sequencing clone quantification. Study-wide results and caveats: Clones above 20 RNA copies contained over 97% of effector molecules but under 1% of naive ones.

TCRdb analysed the PCR reads with MiXCR anew, one entry per CDR3 protein. The data contain 460,000 or so distinct CDR3 sequences, under 30% of them seen just once; the ten biggest clones take up around 0.79%. CDR1 GTSNPN and CDR2 SVGIG come from the germline V gene (reference sequence). The V gene lost 4 bases and the J gene lost 3 bases, with 12 bases spanning the gap. CDR3 length: 13 residues. V is TRBV30 and J is TRBJ2-5; perhaps TRBD2 as D (6 bases). This TCR came from a human donor in good health. Some libraries in this study had Jurkat cell RNA spiked in. Input material: naive CD8+ T cells from blood, with Jurkat cell RNA spiked in. Subset described: FACS-sorted CD8+CD4-CCR7+CD45RA+ naive T cells. CDR3 residues: CAWNFGGEETQYF. CDR3 DNA: TGTGCCTGGAACTTCGGGGGAGAAGAGACCCAGTACTTC.